The following is a T cell receptor beta chain sequence with its context. Its target is not known. Samples held roughly 0.9-10 million cryopreserved PBMC, and DNA extraction followed. The data stem from a study of long-term antiretroviral therapy in people with HIV. Study results and caveats: Blood collection from about 2004 to 2017 possibly occurred under older ART regimens. Post-treatment diversity went higher with ART but stayed below transplant donor controls. Clones that had undergone expansion before ART prevailed in the repertoire throughout all time points.

At survey level, the immunoSEQ assay was run in its v3.0 version. Libraries were prepared by immunoSEQ multiplex PCR; TCRdb keeps only in-frame clonotypes and omits some of them. The sample includes over 20,000 clones, roughly 82% of them seen just once. CDR1 is MNHEY and CDR2 is SMNVEV in the germline V gene (reference sequence). Trimming removed 6 bases from V and 7 bases from J, with 18 bases in between. This CDR3 contains 15 residues. The receptor was derived from a man between 18 and 35 years old with HIV. The gene calls are TRBV27 and TRBJ1-4; maybe TRBD1 (6 bases). Here the sequenced sample was unsorted PBMCs, taken 0.1 years before starting antiretroviral therapy. The chain's CDR3 is CASSAETGRSEKLFF. In nucleotides, the CDR3 is TGTGCCAGCAGCGCAGAAACAGGGAGGAGTGAAAAACTGTTTTTT. The full variable domain, completed using reference TRBV27 and TRBJ1-4, is EAQVTQNPRYLITVTGKKLTVTCSQNMNHEYMSWYRQDPGLGLRQIYYSMNVEVTDKGDVPEGYKVSRKEKRNFPLILESPSPNQTSLYFCASSAETGRSEKLFFGSGTQLSVL.